The clone carrying this T cell receptor beta chain occurred many times. Its antigen remains unknown. The data are from a study of T cells after yellow fever vaccination. Study-wide results and caveats: Abundant contaminating clonotypes from the bulk population could appear in FACS-sorted repertoires. Shared CD4/CD8 clonotypes were a small share, likely from convergent recombination. Post-booster repertoires contained most primary-vaccination clones again (96% CD4, 85% to 90% CD8).

MiXCR was run by TCRdb on the 5' RACE reads, yielding one entry per CDR3 protein. This repertoire shows over 250,000 distinct CDR3 sequences, about 4% found once; its top ten account for approximately 25%. The sequence was obtained from a man aged 18 to 35 who received the YFV17D yellow fever vaccine. The sample in question was PBMCs, obtained 5 days after the yellow fever booster vaccination.

The CDR3 bases are TGCAGTGCTCCCGTCCCCAATCAGCCCCAGCATTTT. This gives the protein CSAPVPNQPQHF. The V call is TRBV20-1, the J call TRBJ1-5; D is ambiguous. Trimming left V 5 bases short and J 3 bases short, with 8 bases between. The V gene's germline CDR1 is DFQATT and CDR2 SNEGSKA (reference sequence). The CDR3 totals 12 residues.